The 20 T cell receptor beta chains presented below share a single source sample, sequenced in a study of cytomegalovirus exposure and HLA in healthy donors. Both 60 Vbeta primers and 13 Jbeta primers went into the PCR. The table came from immunoSEQ multiplex PCR; TCRdb's copy has only in-frame clones and leaves some out. In the table there are 150,000 to 200,000 clones, about 88% of which are singletons. The sequenced sample consisted of PBMCs. Receptors were obtained from a woman aged 18-29 years in good health and CMV-seronegative.

The J gene is TRBJ2-7, the V gene TRBV28, with D tentatively TRBD1 (6 bases). Trimming pared 7 bases from V and 0 bases from J, leaving 16 bases between. CDR1 is MDHEN and CDR2 is SYDVKM in the germline V gene. The CDR3 is 15 amino acids. CDR3 DNA: TGTGCCAGCACCCAGGGGCCGGGCCTCTCCTACGAGCAGTACTTC. Encoded protein: CASTQGPGLSYEQYF.

The V gene is TRBV19, the J gene TRBJ2-1, with 14 positions matching TRBD2. The CDR3 runs to 16 residues. Trimming took 10 bases from V and 4 from J; bases not matched to a gene: 9. Germline V lookup: CDR1 LNHDA, CDR2 SQIVND (reference sequence). CDR3 coding DNA: TGTGCCACGACTAGCGGGAGGGCCCGGAGGTACAATGAGCAGTTCTTC. This encodes CATTSGRARRYNEQFF.

The gene calls are TRBV10-3 and TRBJ2-7; the match to TRBD1 covers 9 bases. J gave up 6 bases and V 4 bases, and 16 bases lay outside the gene matches. The CDR3 sequence is 17 residues long. Germline V gene lookup returns CDR1 ENHRY and CDR2 SYGVKD. The CDR3 sequence is CAISGNPPGQGPGEQYF. The CDR3 nucleotides read TGTGCCATCAGTGGAAACCCACCGGGACAGGGTCCCGGCGAGCAGTACTTC.

The rearrangement joins TRBV6-5 to TRBJ2-5, with D tentatively TRBD2 (7 bases). The J call is doubtful: the DNA matches TRBJ2-7 better. Germline CDR1 is MNHEY and CDR2 is SVGAGI. The CDR3 is 15 amino acids. CDR3 DNA: TGTGCCAGCAGTTACGTGGCGGGGGCCGCCTACGAGCAGTACTTC. This gives the protein CASSYVAGAAYEQYF.

The chain combines TRBV5-1 with TRBJ2-1; weak D call: TRBD2 (6 bases). The CDR3 length is 15 residues. Germline V gene sequence: CDR1 SGHRS, CDR2 YFSETQ. Trimming left V 2 bases short and J 9 bases short, with 18 bases between. The CDR3 DNA reads as TGCGCCAGCAGCTTTGAGTTGGCGGGGTCCAGTGAGCAGTTCTTC. Translated: CASSFELAGSSEQFF.

As to this clone: At one boundary the junction diverges from the germline segment, which might be a read error. Other DNA sequences in the same sample also yield this CDR3. The rearrangement uses TRBV5-1 and TRBJ2-2; 12 nucleotides align to TRBD2. The CDR3 has 19 residues. The V gene's germline CDR1 is SGHRS and CDR2 YFSETQ. CDR3 loop: CASSTRGLAGSRNTGELFF. The DNA of the CDR3 is TGCGCCAGCAGCACCCGTGGACTAGCGGGATCAAGGAACACCGGGGAGTTGTTTTTT. Drawing the rest from reference TRBV5-1 and TRBJ2-2, the complete variable domain is KAGVTQTPRYLIKTRGQQVTLSCSPISGHRSVSWYQQTPGQGLQFLFEYFSETQRNKGNFPGRFSGRQFSNSRSEMNVSTLELGDSALYLCASSTRGLAGSRNTGELFFGEGSRLTVL.

This CDR3 reads CASSNPQGSYGYTF. In nucleotides, the CDR3 is TGCGCCAGCAGCAACCCCCAGGGGTCCTATGGCTACACCTTC. The V gene is TRBV5-1, the J gene TRBJ1-2; weak D call: TRBD1 (6 bases). The ends were cut back, 4 bases at V and 4 bases at J, with 14 bases in the middle. The CDR3 runs 14 residues. The germline gives CDR1 SGHRS, CDR2 YFSETQ.

There are a few counts of this clone. This chain links TRBV4-1 with TRBJ1-1; tentative D call: TRBD1 (5 bases). The CDR3 length is 15 residues. V was clipped by 4 bases and J by 1 base, with 13 bases between them. The germline gives CDR1 MGHRA, CDR2 YSYEKL. The CDR3 region has the DNA TGCGCCAGCAGCCTAACACAGGCCCCGAACACTGAAGCTTTCTTT. It translates to CASSLTQAPNTEAFF.

A single count supports this clone. Written as DNA, the CDR3 is TGTGCCTGGGGGGCTCTAGCCAAAAACATTCAGTACTTC. As protein: CAWGALAKNIQYF. The gene calls are TRBV30 and TRBJ2-4, with D tentatively TRBD1 (5 bases). The ends were cut back, 5 bases at V and 0 bases at J, with 8 bases in the middle. Germline V CDR1 and CDR2: GTSNPN, SVGIG (reference sequence). This CDR3 contains 13 residues.

The CDR3 DNA reads TGCGCCAGCCAGGTGAGGCCCGCAGGACTAGGGGAGACCCAGTACTTC. This translates into CASQVRPAGLGETQYF. The rearrangement links TRBV5-1 to TRBJ2-5; TRBD2 matches 7 bases. CDR3 length: 16 residues. From germline, CDR1 is SGHRS and CDR2 YFSETQ. The V and J ends lost 7 bases and 5 bases, in that order; junction bases with no gene match: 17.

V usage is TRBV4-3 and J usage is TRBJ2-7, with 9 bases matching TRBD2. V was clipped by 1 base and J by 2 bases; unmatched bases: 6. The CDR3 sequence is 16 residues long. CDR1 LGHNA and CDR2 YSLEER come from the germline V gene. CDR3 nucleotide sequence: TGCGCCAGCAGCCAAGGCAAGCTAGCGGGAACCTACGAGCAGTACTTC. It codes for CASSQGKLAGTYEQYF.

This clone was seen a handful of times. The gene calls are TRBV2 and TRBJ2-2; 12 nucleotides line up with TRBD2. After removal of 6 bases from V and 3 bases from J, the junction contained 5 bases not matched to a gene. The CDR3 sequence is 16 residues long. Per germline, CDR1 SNHLY and CDR2 FYNNEI. This chain's CDR3 is CASRMLAGGDTGELFF. Here the CDR3 DNA reads TGTGCCAGCAGGATGCTAGCGGGAGGGGACACCGGGGAGCTGTTTTTT.

The V call is TRBV18, the J call TRBJ2-2, with 7 bases identical to TRBD2. This CDR3 spans 15 amino acids. Germline trimming cut 2 bases from V and 4 bases from J; bases unmatched to any gene: 4. The V gene's germline CDR1 is KGHSH and CDR2 LQKENI. The CDR3 coding sequence is TGTGCCAGCTCACCAGCGGGAGTTGGCACCGGGGAGCTGTTTTTT. This translates into CASSPAGVGTGELFF.

The rearrangement joins TRBV28 to TRBJ1-2, with D unresolved. Germline CDR1 is MDHEN and CDR2 is SYDVKM. CDR3 length equals 12 residues. V shed 3 bases and J shed 5 bases, with 7 bases lying between them. In DNA form, the CDR3 reads TGTGCCAGCAGTTTGCGGGCATATGGCTACACCTTC. Translation gives CASSLRAYGYTF.

This clone appeared a few times. The J gene is TRBJ1-1, the V gene TRBV4-1, with a weak D call TRBD1 (6 bases). The germline CDR1 and CDR2 sequences are MGHRA and YSYEKL. This CDR3 spans 16 amino acids. The germline V and J ends were trimmed by 2 bases and 0 bases, with 13 bases remaining between them. The CDR3 spells CASSQPGQYMNTEAFF. Here the CDR3 DNA reads TGCGCCAGCAGCCAACCAGGACAGTACATGAACACTGAAGCTTTCTTT.

A few counts support this clone. The V and J genes are TRBV18 and TRBJ2-2, with D uncertain. Germline CDR1 reads KGHSH; CDR2 reads LQKENI. Between the trimmed V and J ends, which lost 1 base and 0 bases, there was a span of 9 bases. This CDR3 is built from 16 residues. In DNA, the CDR3 is TGTGCCAGCTCACCACGGCAGAACGCGAACACCGGGGAGCTGTTTTTT. Its protein product is CASSPRQNANTGELFF. The full variable domain, with the rest looked up from reference TRBV18 and TRBJ2-2, is NAGVMQNPRHLVRRRGQEARLRCSPMKGHSHVYWYRQLPEEGLKFMVYLQKENIIDESGMPKERFSAEFPKEGPSILRIQQVVRGDSAAYFCASSPRQNANTGELFFGEGSRLTVL.

The rearrangement uses TRBV6-5 and TRBJ1-2; the D gene is possibly TRBD1 (5 bases). The germline V gene has CDR1 MNHEY and CDR2 SVGAGI. The ends were cut back, 4 bases at V and 6 bases at J, with 12 bases in the middle. The CDR3 extends over 13 amino acids. The CDR3 protein is CASSFYRRDGYTF. The CDR3, as DNA: TGTGCCAGCAGTTTTTACCGCAGGGATGGCTACACCTTC.

V usage is TRBV30 and J usage is TRBJ1-4, with 7 bases fitting TRBD1. CDR3 length: 15 residues. Germline assignment: CDR1 GTSNPN and CDR2 SVGIG (reference sequence). The trim removed 7 bases at V and 0 bases at J, leaving 8 bases unmatched. The CDR3 nucleotides read TGTGCCTCAAGACAGGGAGGAGCAACTAATGAAAAACTGTTTTTT. It is translated as CASRQGGATNEKLFF.

This clone was seen once. The V call is TRBV27, the J call TRBJ1-5; the D is unclear. The V end was cut by 2 bases, the J end by 0 bases, with 5 bases between. The CDR3 is 14 amino acids. Germline V gives CDR1 MNHEY, CDR2 SMNVEV (reference sequence). The CDR3 protein is CASSLGASNQPQHF. CDR3 nucleotides: TGTGCCAGCAGTTTAGGAGCTAGCAATCAGCCCCAGCATTTT.

This sequence joins TRBV4-1 and TRBJ2-7; possibly TRBD2 for D (6 bases). Germline V lookup: CDR1 MGHRA, CDR2 YSYEKL. The CDR3 sequence is 14 residues long. Trimming took 4 bases from V and 4 from J, leaving 14 bases between them. As DNA, the CDR3 is TGCGCCAGCAGCCGTGGAGGGACGGAGTACGAGCAGTACTTC. Its protein product is CASSRGGTEYEQYF.